This TCR beta chain derives from a study of shared clonotypes between healthy human individuals (dated by TCRdb to about 2020). Describing the broader study: The cohort comprised a couple of women and a few men aged 18 to 49 years. For each donor, CD4 naive and CD4 memory were each run on three plates, CD8 naive on two plates, and CD8 memory on one plate. Blood TCR repertoires of about 5 healthy adults were deeply sequenced to estimate repertoire size and the extent of clonotype sharing between individuals. Different laboratories and diverse techniques were used to prepare libraries and sequence TCR repertoires, to increase sequencing depth and limit assay-specific biases. Leukapheresis yielded between about 0.9 and 8.9 billion PBMCs per donor. What the research found in general, with its limitations: Estimated clonotype richness was generally larger for naive than for memory subsets. The small number of donors limited the genetic and exposure-history diversity represented. Based on pairwise subsampling, the degree of clonotype sharing among donors was expected to be affected by sequencing depth. Incomplete sequencing was indicated by rarefaction of sorted-subset datasets, despite the large sequencing depth. Sampling was restricted to blood, and TCR repertoires in tissue are likely to differ from TCR repertoires in blood. Sharing across a handful of donors was observed for approximately 5% of naive CD4, around 3.5% of naive CD8, over 2% of memory CD4, and around 0.4% of memory CD8 clonotypes. Clonotypes shared by all four sorted-subset donors showed higher generation probabilities than non-shared clonotypes.

CDR3 length: 15 amino acids, cysteine to phenylalanine. Only CDR3 DNA remains: 45 bases, in frame from the first base. V and J are trimmed by 1 base and 1 base, and the gene matches miss 0 bases of the junction. Reading the germline V gene gives CDR1 SGHDN and CDR2 FVKESK. In regard to this clone: This receptor's antigen is unknown. Base-call qualities are not available, and no considerably larger clone is one nucleotide away.

The donors were healthy, HIV-negative adults with no recently reported acute infections or vaccinations. All donors were Caucasian adults living in Nashville, Tennessee, USA. CD4+ T cells were enriched by magnetic negative selection; naive cells were then positively selected on CD45RA, and the negative fraction formed the memory subset. Blood was obtained by leukapheresis, after which PBMCs were separated by Ficoll-Histopaque density gradient centrifugation and cryopreserved in liquid nitrogen vapor phase. Analytical flow cytometry was used to check the purity and quantity of each magnetically sorted T cell population. Genomic DNA was isolated from every sorted fraction and measured by UV absorbance on a Nanodrop 2000c. Using the deep immunoSEQ assay, multiplex PCR amplified TCR CDR3 regions from genomic DNA. For each cell subset, the extracted genomic DNA was distributed evenly across all wells of several immunoSEQ 96-well plates, and each plate served as one replicate. Each replicate PCR for sorted subsets received 200 ng genomic DNA, equal to 30,000 or so T cell genomes. Purified libraries were quantified with a Qubit 3.0 fluorometer, sized on a Bioanalyzer 2100, and re-quantified with the KAPA Library Quantification kit. Every immunoSEQ 96-well plate was sequenced on a dedicated single-read 150-cycle Illumina NextSeq 550 flow cell. In the source study's methods: Because only junctional sequences without quality scores were contained in the immunoSEQ output, filtering matching that applied to full-length reads could not be performed. To assign V/J genes and CDR3, sequences were annotated using PyIR, a Python wrapper for IgBLAST v1.9, with IMGT germline references. Reads were filtered out if the reads had weak V/J assignments (E-value above 1e-6), no CDR3, stop codons, out-of-frame junctions, or ambiguous translated residues. A V3J clonotype was defined by an identical inferred V gene, J gene, and CDR3 amino acid sequence. Percentage overlap between repertoires was computed as shared unique clonotypes divided by the size of the smaller repertoire. RTK rarefaction, the Chao1 estimator, and Recon v2.1 estimates of unobserved clonotypes were used to assess repertoire richness. Generation probabilities were computed with OLGA for all TCRbeta clonotypes obtained by the gDNA method from a handful of donors. The immuneACCESS repertoire file appears here via TCRdb, limited to in-frame rearrangements. These files lack a portion of the clones; in checked studies, under half of the deficit traces to unresolved V genes, and the cause of the others is not known. The V and J calls and clone size were taken over from that table, and D and trimming were inferred from the DNA. This sample has more than 500,000 clones in its table, and about 96% of those were observed once. Of the sample, about 0.067% is held by the ten largest clones.

Sequencing used naive CD4+ T cells sorted from blood. The sample's cell subset or site label, decoded: CD45RA+ positively selected. Here the chain combines TRBV14 and TRBJ1-2, with 10 junctional bases fitting TRBD1. The receptor comes from a woman aged 25 to 39 in good health. The DNA reads TGTGCCAGCAGCCAAGGGGACAGGGGTAACTATGGCTACACCTTC. Its coded protein is CASSQGDRGNYGYTF.